The clone carrying this TCR beta chain has only one observation. This entry comes from a study of PD-L1 blockade in urothelial cancer. Profiling relied on immunoSEQ multiplex PCR, and the TCRdb table lists in-frame clones only, not all of them. Of approximately 120,000 clones listed, around 88% are singletons. The germline V gene encodes CDR1 SEHNR and CDR2 FQNEAQ (reference sequence). The V end was cut by 3 bases, the J end by 3 bases, with 12 bases between. This CDR3 region has 14 residues. Documented time point: peripheral blood 6 weeks after treatment start. This chain connects TRBV7-9 to TRBJ2-7; no definite D call. The sample was PBMCs, taken around atezolizumab (anti-PD-L1) treatment. The source is a middle-aged man with urothelial cancer. CDR3 residues: CASSFAVDNYEQYF. CDR3 nucleotide sequence: TGTGCCAGCAGCTTCGCAGTCGACAACTACGAGCAGTACTTC. Full variable domain (rest looked up from reference TRBV7-9 and TRBJ2-7): DTGVSQNPRHKITKRGQNVTFRCDPISEHNRLYWYRQTLGQGPEFLTYFQNEAQLEKSRLLSDRFSAERPKGSFSTLEIQRTEQGDSAMYLCASSFAVDNYEQYFGPGTRLTVT.